The clone carrying this T cell receptor beta chain showed up many times. Its antigen is still unknown. This CDR3 region has 15 residues. CDR1 and CDR2 (germline): MGHDK, SYGVNS. Trimming removed 5 bases from V and 1 base from J, with 12 bases in between. In the library, unique molecular identifiers were attached to individual cDNA molecules. TCRdb re-called the RACE reads with MiXCR, one entry per CDR3 protein. Among more than 300,000 distinct CDR3 sequences listed, 4.5% to 5.5% were seen once. This record comes from a study of human T cells and chemical hapten exposure. Overall study context: There were per-sample TCR yield variations, arising mainly from small pooled library volume differences. Whole-study results and caveats: PT1 expanded TCR numbers tracked positively with patch test score.

Time point defined: pre-sensitization, week 0. Sample treatment: therapeutic diphenylcyclopropenone sensitization with weekly scalp DPC. This sample comprised whole blood, obtained in connection with sensitization to the hapten diphenylcyclopropenone (DPC). The rearrangement uses TRBV25-1 and TRBJ2-1; D may be TRBD2 (5 bases). The sequence derives from a woman aged 45 to 65 with alopecia areata. Some clones in this sample may be carry-over from other donors' samples. CDR3 protein: CASSPDYGSYNEQFF. The CDR3, as DNA: TGTGCCAGCAGTCCAGACTACGGATCCTACAATGAGCAGTTCTTC.